This is a list of T cell receptor beta chains from one sample in a study of T cells in Graves' hyperthyroidism and ophthalmopathy. TCRdb reanalysed the multiplex PCR reads using MiXCR and keeps one entry per CDR3 protein. The sample carries 400,000 or so distinct CDR3 sequences, 13% to 15% recorded once. Sequenced: blood. Receptors were obtained from a woman in her thirties with Graves' ophthalmopathy. The CDR3 runs from the conserved cysteine through the conserved F or W. The D gene is left open where the match is weak. Only part of the rows carry a size: once, few, many, or a class if the clone is expanded.

TRBJ2-5 | many | TRBV12-3/TRBV12-4 | TRBD2 | CASSPSGTYQETQYF | TGTGCCAGCAGTCCTAGCGGGACCTATCAAGAGACCCAGTACTTC
TRBJ2-4 | many | TRBV7-9 | . | CASSQTFGKDKNIQYF | TGTGCCAGCAGCCAAACGTTCGGGAAAGACAAAAACATTCAGTACTTC
TRBJ2-5 | many | TRBV7-2 | TRBD2 | CASSFPTGLAGGSEETQYF | TGTGCCAGCAGCTTTCCGACGGGACTAGCGGGGGGAAGCGAAGAGACCCAGTACTTC
TRBJ1-5 | few | TRBV20-1 | . | CSAFGGQAHF | TGCAGTGCTTTCGGGGGGCAGGCGCATTTT
TRBJ1-1 | many | TRBV12-3/TRBV12-4 | . | CASSLRLGTLNTEAFF | TGTGCCAGCAGTTTACGCCTTGGGACACTGAACACTGAAGCTTTCTTT
TRBJ2-7 | many | TRBV20-1 | TRBD2 | CSAPLAGTLDEQYF | TGCAGTGCTCCCCTAGCGGGGACTCTCGACGAGCAGTACTTC
TRBJ1-5 | few | TRBV28 | . | CASRPQVGFQPQHF | TGTGCCAGCAGGCCGCAAGTAGGATTTCAGCCCCAGCATTTT
TRBJ2-1 | many | TRBV7-7 | TRBD2 | CASSLVLAGSNEQFF | TGTGCTAGCAGCTTAGTTCTAGCGGGGTCCAATGAGCAGTTCTTC
TRBJ2-2 | . | TRBV24-1 | . | CATSDSAELTGELFF | TGTGCCACCAGTGACTCAGCGGAGCTCACCGGGGAGCTGTTTTTT
TRBJ1-1 | many | TRBV6-1 | TRBD1 | CASSQPRQGRTEAFF | TGTGCCAGCAGTCAACCCCGACAGGGAAGAACTGAAGCTTTCTTT
TRBJ2-5 | few | TRBV20-1 | TRBD2 | CSADSSGGAGKTQYF | TGCAGTGCTGACTCTAGCGGGGGGGCGGGAAAGACCCAGTACTTC
TRBJ2-7 | few | TRBV28 | TRBD2 | CASSGREVDEQYF | TGTGCCAGCAGCGGGCGGGAGGTAGACGAGCAGTACTTC
TRBJ1-2 | many | TRBV7-2 | . | CASSLSRRPSNYGYTF | TGTGCCAGCAGCTTAAGTCGCCGCCCGTCTAACTATGGCTACACCTTC
TRBJ1-4 | many | TRBV20-1 | . | CSCFGFDEKLFF | TGCAGTTGCTTTGGGTTCGATGAAAAACTGTTTTTT
TRBJ1-5 | few | TRBV19 | . | CASSMNRVSNQPQHF | TGTGCCAGTAGTATGAACAGGGTAAGCAATCAGCCCCAGCATTTT
TRBJ1-1 | many | TRBV11-3 | . | CAGSLDPGDTEAFF | TGTGCCGGCAGCTTAGATCCCGGGGACACTGAAGCTTTCTTT
TRBJ1-5 | . | TRBV18 | . | CASSPRADQPQHF | TGTGCCAGCTCACCCCGAGCGGATCAGCCCCAGCATTTT
TRBJ1-1 | few | TRBV7-9 | . | CASSNNRDFPEVFF | TGTGCCAGCAGTAACAACAGGGATTTCCCTGAAGTTTTCTTT
TRBJ2-1 | many | TRBV19 | TRBD2 | CASSRPSGSYNEQFF | TGTGCCAGTAGTAGGCCTAGCGGCTCCTACAATGAGCAGTTCTTC
TRBJ1-5 | many | TRBV20-1 | . | CSARDKGGARQPQHF | TGCAGTGCTAGAGATAAGGGAGGGGCTCGTCAGCCCCAGCATTTT
TRBJ2-7 | many | TRBV2 | . | CASGWFGGSYEQYF | TGTGCCAGCGGGTGGTTCGGGGGCTCCTACGAGCAGTACTTC
TRBJ2-7 | many | TRBV6-1 | . | CASSQPQQGQYF | TGTGCCAGCAGTCAACCCCAACAGGGGCAGTACTTC
TRBJ2-7 | . | TRBV7-2 | TRBD2 | CASSLVVGLAGGYEQYF | TGTGCCAGCAGCTTAGTGGTTGGACTAGCGGGGGGATACGAGCAGTACTTC
TRBJ1-2 | many | TRBV6-5 | . | CASSYWGRYGYTF | TGTGCCAGCAGTTACTGGGGTCGGTATGGCTACACCTTC
TRBJ2-3 | many | TRBV5-1 | . | CASSLASTSTDTQYF | TGCGCCAGCAGCTTGGCCAGTACTAGCACAGATACGCAGTATTTT
TRBJ1-1 | few | TRBV29-1 | . | CSAQGRNTEAFF | TGCAGCGCCCAGGGGCGGAACACTGAAGCTTTCTTT
TRBJ2-7 | many | TRBV7-9 | . | CASSSAVGTHYEQYF | TGTGCCAGCAGCTCTGCTGTCGGGACCCACTACGAGCAGTACTTC
TRBJ2-5 | many | TRBV5-1 | . | CASSLEVGADEYF | TGCGCCAGCAGCTTGGAAGTTGGGGCCGATGAGTACTTC
TRBJ2-1 | many | TRBV20-1 | . | CSARGQGEGSYNEQFF | TGCAGTGCTAGAGGGCAGGGTGAGGGCTCCTACAATGAGCAGTTCTTC
TRBJ1-4 | many | TRBV2 | . | CASTPEGDEKLFF | TGTGCCAGCACCCCTGAGGGGGATGAAAAACTGTTTTTT
TRBJ1-1 | many | TRBV9 | . | CASSKGPTEAFF | TGTGCCAGCAGCAAGGGACCGACCGAAGCTTTCTTT
TRBJ2-7 | many | TRBV9 | TRBD1 | CASSADWDRGQDEQYF | TGTGCCAGCAGCGCCGACTGGGACAGGGGGCAGGACGAGCAGTACTTC
TRBJ1-2 | many | TRBV7-2 | TRBD1 | CASSRQGADYGYTF | TGTGCCAGCAGTAGACAGGGGGCGGACTATGGCTACACCTTC
TRBJ2-3 | many | TRBV27 | . | CASRGSVTDTQYF | TGTGCCAGCCGGGGCAGCGTCACAGATACGCAGTATTTT
TRBJ2-1 | . | TRBV3-1 | TRBD2 | CASSQELAGIAEQFF | TGTGCCAGCAGCCAGGAACTAGCGGGGATAGCTGAGCAGTTCTTC
TRBJ2-2 | . | TRBV28 | . | CASSGLAANTGELFF | TGTGCCAGCAGTGGCCTAGCAGCGAACACCGGGGAGCTGTTTTTT
TRBJ2-3 | many | TRBV7-8 | . | CASSLGDITDTQYF | TGTGCCAGCAGCTTGGGAGACATCACAGATACGCAGTATTTT
TRBJ2-4 | . | TRBV12-3/TRBV12-4 | . | CASSSSQANIQYF | TGTGCCAGCAGTTCCTCACAGGCAAACATTCAGTACTTC
TRBJ1-2 | few | TRBV5-4 | . | CASSFGDGYTF | TGTGCCAGCAGCTTTGGGGATGGCTACACCTTC
TRBJ2-4 | many | TRBV5-8 | . | CASSLGLKNIQYF | TGTGCCAGCAGCTTGGGCCTGAAAAACATTCAGTACTTC
TRBJ2-3 | . | TRBV19 | . | CASSIAMGAGPDTQYF | TGTGCCAGTAGTATAGCCATGGGGGCAGGGCCAGATACGCAGTATTTT